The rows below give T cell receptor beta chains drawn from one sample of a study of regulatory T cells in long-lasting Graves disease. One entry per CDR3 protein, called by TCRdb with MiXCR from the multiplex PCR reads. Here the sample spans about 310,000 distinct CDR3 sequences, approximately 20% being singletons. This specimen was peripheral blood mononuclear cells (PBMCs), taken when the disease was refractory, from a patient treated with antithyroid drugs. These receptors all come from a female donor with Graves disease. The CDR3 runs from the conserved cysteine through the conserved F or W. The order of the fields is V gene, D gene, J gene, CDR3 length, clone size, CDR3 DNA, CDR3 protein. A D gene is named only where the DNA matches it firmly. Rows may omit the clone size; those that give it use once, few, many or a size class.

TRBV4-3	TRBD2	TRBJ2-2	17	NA	TGCGCCAGCAGCCAAGGTGGGACTAGCGGCTACACCGGGGAGCTGTTTTTT	CASSQGGTSGYTGELFF
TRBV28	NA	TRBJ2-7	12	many	TGTGCCAGCAACGCCCTTGTGGACGAGCAGTACTTC	CASNALVDEQYF
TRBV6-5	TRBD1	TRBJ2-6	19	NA	TGTGCCAGCAGTTATTATGGGACAGGGGGTGTCCTTGGGGCCAACGTCCTGACTTTC	CASSYYGTGGVLGANVLTF
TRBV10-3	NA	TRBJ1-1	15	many	TGTGCCATCAGTGCCGCTCAGGACCAAAACACTGAAGCTTTCTTT	CAISAAQDQNTEAFF
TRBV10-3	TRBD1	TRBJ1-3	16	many	TGTGCCATCAGAAGGGACAGAGTACGCTCTGGAAACACCATATATTTT	CAIRRDRVRSGNTIYF
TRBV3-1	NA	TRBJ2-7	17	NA	TGTGCCAGCAGCCATCGTCCAGGGGCCGCTAGCTCCTACGAGCAGTACTTC	CASSHRPGAASSYEQYF
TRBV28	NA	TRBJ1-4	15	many	TGTGCCAGCAGTTTATTGCCTACGGGGGCGCGAAAACTGTTTTTT	CASSLLPTGARKLFF
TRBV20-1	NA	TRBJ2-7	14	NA	TGCAGTGCTAGAGTCAGGCGTTTCAAGGACGAGCAGTACTTC	CSARVRRFKDEQYF
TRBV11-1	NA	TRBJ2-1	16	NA	TGTGCCAGCAGCCGATGGACGTCTATTGCCTACAATGAGCAGTTCTTC	CASSRWTSIAYNEQFF
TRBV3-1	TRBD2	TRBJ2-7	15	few	TGTGCCAGCAGCCCGTCTCTAGCGGGACTTTACGAGCAGTACTTC	CASSPSLAGLYEQYF
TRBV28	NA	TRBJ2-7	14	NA	TGTGCCAGCAGTCGATTCGGGGACCCCTACGAGCAGTACTTC	CASSRFGDPYEQYF
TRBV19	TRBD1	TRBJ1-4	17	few	TGTGCCAGTAGGAAACTTGGGACAGCGGCAACTAATGAAAAACTGTTTTTT	CASRKLGTAATNEKLFF
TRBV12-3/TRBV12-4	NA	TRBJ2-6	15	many	TGTGCCAGCAGTCGGCCGGGCCTCGGGGCCAACGTCCTGACTTTC	CASSRPGLGANVLTF
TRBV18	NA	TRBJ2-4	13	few	TGTGCCAGCTCAGCCGGGGCAACCAACATTCAGTACTTC	CASSAGATNIQYF
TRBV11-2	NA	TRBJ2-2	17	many	TGTGCCAGCAGCTTAACGGGGGGCGCGGGGAACACCGGGGAGCTGTTTTTT	CASSLTGGAGNTGELFF
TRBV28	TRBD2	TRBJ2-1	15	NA	TGTGCCAGCAGTTTTAGCGGGAGAGTCTACAATGAGCAGTTCTTC	CASSFSGRVYNEQFF
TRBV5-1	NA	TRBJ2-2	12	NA	TGCGCCAGCAGCTGGAACACCGGGGAGCTGTTTTTT	CASSWNTGELFF
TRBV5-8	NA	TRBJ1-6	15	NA	TGTGCCAGCAGCTTGGAGGCGGCGTCGGTTTCACCCCTCCACTTT	CASSLEAASVSPLHF
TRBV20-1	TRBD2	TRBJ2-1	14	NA	TGCAGTGCAGGGGGACTAGCGGGAGTGAATGAGCAGTTCTTC	CSAGGLAGVNEQFF
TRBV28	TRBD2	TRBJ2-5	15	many	TGTGCCAGCAGTTTGGCAGCGGGAGTCCAAGAGACCCAGTACTTC	CASSLAAGVQETQYF
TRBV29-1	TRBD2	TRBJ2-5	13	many	TGCAGCGCCCAACCTAGCGGCCAAGAGACCCAGTACTTC	CSAQPSGQETQYF
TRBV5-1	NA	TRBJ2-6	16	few	TGCGCCAGCAAACCCACCCGGCTCGGTGGGGCCAACGTCCTGACTTTC	CASKPTRLGGANVLTF
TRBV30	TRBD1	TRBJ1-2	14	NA	TGTGCCTGGAGGATGACAGGGGATATATTTGGCTACACCTTC	CAWRMTGDIFGYTF
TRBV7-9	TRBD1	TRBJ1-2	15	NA	TGTGCCAGCACGGCCTCCGGGACAGGGCAGAGTGGCTACACCTTC	CASTASGTGQSGYTF
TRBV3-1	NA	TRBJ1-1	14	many	TGTGCCAGCAGCCAAGTTTCGGTGAACACTGAAGCTTTCTTT	CASSQVSVNTEAFF
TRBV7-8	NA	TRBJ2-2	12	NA	TGTGCCAGCAGCTTACGGTTTGGGGAGCTGTTTTTT	CASSLRFGELFF
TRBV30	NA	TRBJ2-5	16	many	TGTGCCTGGAGTGTAGGGTCCCGTAGCCGGGGGGAGACCCAGTACTTC	CAWSVGSRSRGETQYF
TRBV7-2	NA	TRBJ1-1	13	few	TGTGCCAGCAGCTTATTAGTAAGGGAGGAAGCTTTCTTT	CASSLLVREEAFF
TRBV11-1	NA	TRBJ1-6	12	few	TGTGCCAGCAGCTTAGATAGGTCACCCCTCCACTTT	CASSLDRSPLHF
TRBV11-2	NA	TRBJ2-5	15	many	TGTGCCAGCAGCTTGGGGGGGACACTCCAAGAGACCCAGTACTTC	CASSLGGTLQETQYF